Below, 26 T cell receptor beta chains from the same sample are listed, as sequenced in a study of blood T cell repertoires in COVID-19. Clones were read by immunoSEQ multiplex PCR, and TCRdb kept only the in-frame ones, dropping some. Of 65,000 to 90,000 clones detected, about 87% appear once; the ten largest clones hold approximately 6.8%. The sample was peripheral blood. All receptors derive from a woman aged 80 or over with acute or convalescent COVID-19.

The chain is built from TRBV11-2 and TRBJ2-5; D perhaps matches TRBD2 (7 bases). With 0 bases removed from V and 4 bases from J, the gap between germline ends came to 15 bases. CDR1 is SGHAT, CDR2 FQNNGV, per germline. The CDR3 totals 16 residues. The CDR3 DNA reads TGTGCCAGCAGCTTAGATTTCGGGGGGCGGCGAGAGACCCAGTACTTC. Translated, it gives CASSLDFGGRRETQYF.

The chain links TRBV25-1 to TRBJ1-1, with D unclear. Per the germline V gene, CDR1 is MGHDK and CDR2 is SYGVNS. The CDR3 is 15 residues long. Trimming removed 3 bases from V and 0 bases from J, with 11 bases in between. The CDR3 loop is CASSEEGYMNTEAFF. The CDR3 DNA reads as TGTGCCAGCAGTGAGGAGGGCTACATGAACACTGAAGCTTTCTTT.

The rearrangement joins TRBV18 to TRBJ1-4; no clear D. The CDR3 is made up of 16 amino acids. The germline V gene encodes CDR1 KGHSH and CDR2 LQKENI. The V end lost 1 base, the J end lost 0 bases, and 9 bases lay between the germline ends. CDR3 loop: CASSPLAVSTNEKLFF. The CDR3, as DNA: TGTGCCAGCTCACCACTTGCGGTCTCAACTAATGAAAAACTGTTTTTT.

This sequence joins TRBV19 and TRBJ1-5; TRBD1 agrees at 7 bases. Germline CDR1 is LNHDA and CDR2 is SQIVND (reference sequence). V trimming: 9 bases; J trimming: 7 bases; junction bases outside the gene matches: 15. This CDR3 region has 15 residues. The CDR3 nucleotides read TGTGCCAGCGAAATCAGGGGGTCCGCAATACAGCCCCAGCATTTT. This encodes CASEIRGSAIQPQHF.

The chain has TRBV6-2 or TRBV6-3 and TRBJ1-5; TRBD1 is a possible D gene (6 bases). Germline V gene lookup returns CDR1 MNHEY and CDR2 SVGEGT. V was cut by 0 bases and J by 7 bases, with 16 bases left in between. CDR3 size: 16 residues. The CDR3 loop reads CASSYSTSGGGQPQHF. CDR3 in DNA: TGTGCCAGCAGTTACTCGACTTCGGGGGGCGGCCAGCCCCAGCATTTT.

The V and J genes are TRBV6-5 and TRBJ1-5; a possible D gene is TRBD1 (5 bases). The CDR3 length is 15 residues. CDR1 is MNHEY and CDR2 is SVGAGI in the germline V gene. Trimming shortened V by 6 bases and J by 1 base, and 13 bases separated the two germline ends. The CDR3 loop is CASRPSRGSNQPQHF. The CDR3 nucleotides are TGTGCCAGCAGACCGTCTCGGGGGAGCAATCAGCCCCAGCATTTT.

The V call is TRBV5-1, the J call TRBJ1-3; no reliable D call. The CDR3 has 16 residues. V was clipped by 2 bases and J by 0 bases, with 12 bases between them. Germline V CDR1 and CDR2: SGHRS, YFSETQ. CDR3 sequence reads: CASSLTTGSSGNTIYF. CDR3 bases: TGCGCCAGCAGCTTAACGACTGGATCCTCTGGAAACACCATATATTTT.

Written as DNA, the CDR3 is TGTGCCAGCAGCTTAAAAACGGACAGGGGCAGTAATGAAAAACTGTTTTTT. This encodes CASSLKTDRGSNEKLFF. The chain is built from TRBV7-9 and TRBJ1-4, with 9 nucleotides matching TRBD1. The junction had 8 bases not matched to a gene; V was cut back by 2 bases and J by 4 bases. This CDR3 contains 17 residues. Germline-derived CDR1 and CDR2 are SEHNR and FQNEAQ (reference sequence).

The gene calls are TRBV19 and TRBJ1-1; 12 bases align to TRBD1. V lost 4 bases and J lost 1; bases outside the gene matches: 7. The V gene's germline CDR1 is LNHDA and CDR2 SQIVND (reference sequence). The CDR3 has 17 residues. CDR3 sequence reads: CASSTTGQGARNTEAFF. CDR3 sequence (DNA): TGTGCCAGTAGTACCACGGGACAGGGGGCCCGGAACACTGAAGCTTTCTTT. The full variable domain, its missing parts supplied by reference TRBV19 and TRBJ1-1, is DGGITQSPKYLFRKEGQNVTLSCEQNLNHDAMYWYRQDPGQGLRLIYYSQIVNDFQKGDIAEGYSVSREKKESFPLTVTSAQKNPTAFYLCASSTTGQGARNTEAFFGQGTRLTVV.

The chain is built from TRBV12-3 or TRBV12-4 and TRBJ2-3; no definite D call. This CDR3 contains 13 residues. Trimming shortened V by 7 bases and J by 0 bases, and 8 bases separated the two germline ends. In nucleotides, the CDR3 is TGTGCCAGCACCCTCGGGAGCACAGATACGCAGTATTTT. Translating gives CASTLGSTDTQYF.

This sequence joins TRBV15 and TRBJ1-5; TRBD1 agrees at 7 bases. Germline V CDR1 and CDR2: LNHNV, YYDKDF (reference sequence). The V segment lost 2 bases and the J segment 3 bases; nucleotides outside the gene matches: 4. This CDR3 is 15 amino acids long. CDR3 nucleotide sequence: TGTGCCACCAGCAGAAACAGGGGCGACAATCAGCCCCAGCATTTT. It yields the protein CATSRNRGDNQPQHF.

The chain employs TRBV10-3 and TRBJ1-2; D unresolved. Germline V gene lookup returns CDR1 ENHRY and CDR2 SYGVKD. This CDR3 region has 13 residues. V gave up 2 bases and J gave up 4 bases, with 8 bases separating them. The CDR3 region is CAISEREGYGYTF. DNA for the CDR3: TGTGCCATCAGTGAGAGGGAGGGCTATGGCTACACCTTC.

The chain joins TRBV6-6 to TRBJ1-2, with D possibly TRBD1 on 5 matching bases. V gave up 11 bases and J gave up 2 bases, with 12 bases separating them. This CDR3 region has 12 residues. Germline CDR1 reads MNHNY; CDR2 reads SVGAGI (reference sequence). The CDR3: CAGTGGNYGYTF. For the CDR3, the DNA is TGTGCCGGCACGGGGGGGAACTATGGCTACACCTTC.

V is TRBV11-2 and J is TRBJ2-7; tentatively, D is TRBD2 (5 bases). The CDR3 spans 12 residues. V lost 0 bases and J lost 7, with 7 bases in between. The germline gives CDR1 SGHAT, CDR2 FQNNGV. CDR3 in DNA: TGTGCCAGCAGCTTAGATCGGAGGGAGCAGTACTTC. This translates into CASSLDRREQYF.

This rearrangement joins TRBV2 to TRBJ2-5; 10 bases map to TRBD1. V lost 5 bases, J lost 1 base, and 4 bases stayed unmatched. Germline V gives CDR1 SNHLY, CDR2 FYNNEI. The length of the CDR3 is 15 residues. CDR3 loop: CASSKGQGRQETQYF. CDR3 bases: TGTGCCAGCAGTAAGGGACAGGGGCGCCAAGAGACCCAGTACTTC. Combining the CDR3 with reference TRBV2 and TRBJ2-5 gives the whole variable domain EPEVTQTPSHQVTQMGQEVILRCVPISNHLYFYWYRQILGQKVEFLVSFYNNEISEKSEIFDDQFSVERPDGSNFTLKIRSTKLEDSAMYFCASSKGQGRQETQYFGPGTRLLVL.

The genes are TRBV27 and TRBJ1-2; tentatively, D is TRBD1 (6 bases). Trimming removed 6 bases from V and 5 bases from J, with 10 bases in between. The CDR3 runs to 12 residues. From germline, CDR1 is MNHEY and CDR2 SMNVEV (reference sequence). The CDR3 nucleotides are TGTGCCAGCAGCTTTACAGGGTATGGCTACACCTTC. Translation gives CASSFTGYGYTF.

This clone was detected once. V is TRBV27 and J is TRBJ2-5; 12 bases are shared with TRBD2. V shed 3 bases and J 5 bases; nucleotides not matched to a gene: 10. The CDR3 spans 17 residues. Looked up from germline, CDR1 is MNHEY and CDR2 is SMNVEV (reference sequence). In DNA, the CDR3 is TGTGCCAGCAGTTTGGTTCCTAGCGGGGGGGCCAGGGAGACCCAGTACTTC. This encodes CASSLVPSGGARETQYF.

CDR3 nucleotides: TGCGCCAGCAGAAGTAATCCGGGGAGCTCCTACAATGAGCAGTTCTTC. Protein: CASRSNPGSSYNEQFF. The chain carries TRBV5-1 and TRBJ2-1; tentative D call: TRBD2 (5 bases). This CDR3 has 16 amino acids. Germline-derived CDR1 and CDR2 are SGHRS and YFSETQ. The ends were cut back, 5 bases at V and 0 bases at J, with 15 bases in the middle.

The chain carries TRBV5-1 and TRBJ2-7, with unresolved D. Germline CDR1 is SGHRS and CDR2 is YFSETQ. V lost 0 bases and J 2 bases, leaving 12 bases between the germline ends. This CDR3 is 15 amino acids long. CDR3 in amino acids: CASSLGGVSPYEQYF. The CDR3 DNA sequence: TGCGCCAGCAGCTTGGGCGGCGTCTCGCCCTACGAGCAGTACTTC.

The chain combines TRBV2 with TRBJ1-2, with 9 bases identical to TRBD1. CDR3 length: 15 residues. The junction had 13 bases not matched to a gene; V was cut back by 6 bases and J by 8 bases. Germline loops: CDR1 SNHLY, CDR2 FYNNEI. In DNA form, the CDR3 reads TGTGCCAGCAGGCGACGTGGGACAGGGAAAGGAGGCTACACCTTC. It codes for CASRRRGTGKGGYTF.

The CDR3 region is CATSDWAGEAFF. In DNA form, the CDR3 reads TGTGCCACCAGTGATTGGGCCGGAGAAGCTTTCTTT. J is TRBJ1-1 and V is TRBV24-1; D unclear. The CDR3 spans 12 residues. The germline V and J ends were trimmed by 2 bases and 8 bases, with 8 bases remaining between them. Germline values: CDR1 KGHDR, CDR2 SFDVKD.

The chain combines TRBV6-6 with TRBJ1-1; D is possibly TRBD1 (6 bases). The V and J ends lost 5 bases and 4 bases respectively, with 20 bases between them. The length of the CDR3 is 16 residues. CDR1 MNHNY and CDR2 SVGAGI come from the germline V gene (reference sequence). CDR3 coding DNA: TGTGCCAGCAGTAGGCGAGCCGGGGGGCAGAGCACTGAAGCTTTCTTT. Translating gives CASSRRAGGQSTEAFF.

V usage is TRBV7-2 and J usage is TRBJ2-2; 8 bases line up with TRBD1. This CDR3 comprises 15 residues. CDR1 is SGHTA and CDR2 is FQGNSA in the germline V gene. J gave up 1 base and V 8 bases, and 6 bases lay outside the gene matches. This chain's CDR3 is CASQGQGRNTGELFF. CDR3 nucleotides: TGTGCCAGCCAAGGACAGGGAAGGAACACCGGGGAGCTGTTTTTT.

The chain uses TRBV5-4 and TRBJ2-7; D not resolved. From germline, CDR1 is SGHNT and CDR2 YYREEE (reference sequence). This CDR3 has 13 amino acids. V was pared by 0 bases and J by 4 bases, with 8 bases between. The CDR3, as DNA: TGTGCCAGCAGCTTGGCAGGAACTTACGAGCAGTACTTC. Its translation: CASSLAGTYEQYF.

The chain employs TRBV6-2 or TRBV6-3 and TRBJ2-7; D possibly corresponds to TRBD1 (5 bases). This CDR3 comprises 13 residues. CDR1 and CDR2 from the germline V gene are MNHEY and SVGEGT. Trimming took 5 bases from V and 5 from J, leaving 13 bases between them. The CDR3 coding sequence is TGTGCCAGCAGTCGATGGGGCGGTGACGAGCAGTACTTC. Amino acids: CASSRWGGDEQYF.

V is TRBV7-6 and J is TRBJ1-1; TRBD1 might be the D (6 bases). The CDR3 totals 14 residues. V lost 0 bases to trimming and J lost 7 bases, with 12 bases between them. Looked up from germline, CDR1 is SGHVS and CDR2 is FNYEAQ. CDR3 amino acids: CASSLAGKGDEAFF. CDR3 nucleotide sequence: TGTGCCAGCAGCTTAGCGGGGAAGGGGGATGAAGCTTTCTTT.